The 20 T cell receptor beta chains below come from one sample, sequenced in a study of blood T cell repertoires in COVID-19. TCRdb's table, derived via immunoSEQ multiplex PCR, lists solely in-frame clones and lacks some. The table records more than 75,000 clones, roughly 84% of them present only once. Specimen: peripheral blood. The receptors were sampled from a man aged 60 to 69 with acute or convalescent COVID-19.

The chain carries TRBV7-9 and TRBJ1-1; tentatively, D is TRBD1 (6 bases). Trimming shortened V by 4 bases and J by 3 bases, and 21 bases separated the two germline ends. This CDR3 region has 17 residues. Germline lookup yields CDR1 SEHNR and CDR2 FQNEAQ (reference sequence). The CDR3 DNA follows: TGTGCCAGCAGCTCCCAGGGGTTAGGGTGGGCGGACACTGAAGCTTTCTTT. Its protein is CASSSQGLGWADTEAFF.

The rearrangement joins TRBV7-2 to TRBJ2-7; a possible D gene is TRBD2 (5 bases). CDR1 is SGHTA and CDR2 is FQGNSA in the germline V gene. CDR3 length: 14 amino acids. The V end was cut by 6 bases, the J end by 1 base, with 13 bases between. The CDR3 region has the DNA TGTGCCAGCAGTTCGTATCCGGGATCCTACGAGCAGTACTTC. This translates into CASSSYPGSYEQYF. Drawing the rest from reference TRBV7-2 and TRBJ2-7, the complete variable domain is GAGVSQSPSNKVTEKGKDVELRCDPISGHTALYWYRQSLGQGLEFLIYFQGNSAPDKSGLPSDRFSAERTGGSVSTLTIQRTQQEDSAVYLCASSSYPGSYEQYFGPGTRLTVT.

V usage is TRBV28 and J usage is TRBJ1-1; 7 bases are a match to TRBD1. CDR1 and CDR2 from the germline V gene are MDHEN and SYDVKM. V lost 4 bases to trimming and J lost 3 bases; unmatched junction nucleotides: 8. This CDR3 spans 15 amino acids. The CDR3 sequence is CASSSGQPGYTEAFF. CDR3 in DNA: TGTGCCAGCAGTTCGGGACAGCCAGGGTACACTGAAGCTTTCTTT.

The chain is built from TRBV2 and TRBJ2-5; D uncertain. Trimming shortened V by 5 bases and J by 4 bases, and 11 bases separated the two germline ends. This CDR3 has 13 amino acids. In germline, CDR1 is SNHLY, CDR2 FYNNEI. CDR3 nucleotides: TGTGCCAGCAGTAATAGACTGGGAGAGACCCAGTACTTC. Translation: CASSNRLGETQYF.

This chain's CDR3 is CASSPTGPSRLEKLFF. Written as DNA, the CDR3 is TGTGCCAGCAGTCCTACCGGTCCCTCGCGCCTTGAAAAACTGTTTTTT. The rearrangement links TRBV28 to TRBJ1-4, with D uncertain. The germline V gene encodes CDR1 MDHEN and CDR2 SYDVKM. The V gene lost 5 bases and the J gene lost 7 bases, with 20 bases spanning the gap. The CDR3 is 16 residues long.

The V and J genes are TRBV4-2 and TRBJ2-5, with 11 positions matching TRBD2. The CDR3 has 16 residues. V gave up 2 bases and J gave up 1 base; unmatched junction bases: 3. The germline gives CDR1 LGHNA, CDR2 YNFKEQ. The CDR3 is CASSQPSGGSQETQYF. In DNA form, the CDR3 reads TGTGCCAGCAGCCAACCTAGCGGGGGGTCCCAAGAGACCCAGTACTTC.

The J gene is TRBJ1-4, the V gene TRBV12-5; maybe TRBD1 (5 bases). This CDR3 is 15 amino acids long. The germline V and J ends were trimmed by 5 bases and 2 bases, with 12 bases remaining between them. CDR1 is LGHNT and CDR2 is FRNRAP in the germline V gene. The DNA of the CDR3 is TGTGCTAGTGGTCCAGGAAGACAGACTAATGAAAAACTGTTTTTT. It specifies CASGPGRQTNEKLFF.

This clone came up a few times. The chain has TRBV21-1 and TRBJ1-5; TRBD1, the D gene given by the table, was not confirmed from the DNA. TRBV21-1 constitutes a pseudogene. This CDR3 contains 15 residues. The CDR3 coding sequence is TGTGCCAGCAGCACCTCAGGGGCCGACAATCAGCCCCAGCATTTT. Its translation: CASSTSGADNQPQHF.

The rearrangement uses TRBV5-1 and TRBJ2-1, with D tentatively TRBD2 (6 bases). With 0 bases removed from V and 0 bases from J, the gap between germline ends came to 13 bases. CDR1 and CDR2 (germline): SGHRS, YFSETQ. The CDR3 length is 17 residues. CDR3 in amino acids: CASSLAAAGSSYNEQFF. Here the CDR3 DNA reads TGCGCCAGCAGCTTGGCCGCTGCGGGGAGCTCCTACAATGAGCAGTTCTTC.

The rearrangement links TRBV7-6 to TRBJ1-4; D is possibly TRBD1 (6 bases). This CDR3 has 13 amino acids. V was cut by 3 bases and J by 10 bases, with 12 bases left in between. Germline CDR1 SGHVS, CDR2 FNYEAQ. CDR3 residues: CASSLGTGIKLFF. Here the CDR3 DNA reads TGTGCCAGCAGCTTGGGTACAGGGATAAAACTGTTTTTT.

The chain joins TRBV19 to TRBJ1-2; 7 bases map to TRBD1. The CDR3 sequence is 14 residues long. Germline lookup yields CDR1 LNHDA and CDR2 SQIVND (reference sequence). Trimming at V came to 3 bases and at J to 2 bases, leaving 3 bases not matched to a gene. The CDR3 DNA reads TGTGCCAGTAGTATGACAGGGTCGAACTATGGCTACACCTTC. It yields the protein CASSMTGSNYGYTF.

The CDR3 DNA is TGTGCCAGCAGCCAAGCGATTAGCGGAAACATTCAGTACTTC. This encodes CASSQAISGNIQYF. The chain links TRBV3-1 (or the pseudogene TRBV3-2) to TRBJ2-4; D is perhaps TRBD2 (6 bases). The CDR3 contains 14 residues. The V end lost 1 base, the J end lost 6 bases, and 10 bases lay between the germline ends. Per germline, CDR1 LGHDT and CDR2 YNNKEL (reference sequence).

The chain couples TRBV5-1 to TRBJ2-5, with 8 bases identical to TRBD2. Germline lookup yields CDR1 SGHRS and CDR2 YFSETQ. After removal of 0 bases from V and 1 base from J, the junction contained 5 bases not matched to a gene. The CDR3 is made up of 16 amino acids. CDR3 sequence (DNA): TGCGCCAGCAGCTTGGGGGTAGCGGGGACCCAAGAGACCCAGTACTTC. This translates into CASSLGVAGTQETQYF.

The genes are TRBV20-1 and TRBJ2-1; no clear D. The CDR3 spans 15 residues. The germline gives CDR1 DFQATT, CDR2 SNEGSKA (reference sequence). V shed 3 bases and J shed 4 bases, with 16 bases lying between them. The CDR3 loop reads CSASTSTSLYNEQFF. The CDR3 coding sequence is TGCAGTGCTAGTACGTCAACCTCTCTATACAATGAGCAGTTCTTC.

The genes are TRBV4-2 and TRBJ1-6; TRBD1 aligns across 7 bases. Germline CDR1 LGHNA, CDR2 YNFKEQ. This CDR3 is built from 15 residues. J lost 6 bases, V lost 6 bases, and 8 bases had no gene match. The CDR3 coding sequence is TGTGCCAGCAGTCCCTCAACAGGGGCTAATTCACCCCTCCACTTT. It translates to CASSPSTGANSPLHF.

This clone was counted once. V is TRBV6-5 and J is TRBJ1-1, with 7 bases aligning to TRBD1. Germline V gives CDR1 MNHEY, CDR2 SVGAGI. Unmatched junction bases numbered 12, after V lost 6 bases and J lost 11 bases. The length of the CDR3 is 13 residues. This CDR3 reads CASSLRQGSDAFF. The CDR3 DNA reads as TGTGCCAGCAGCCTAAGACAGGGCTCAGACGCTTTCTTT.

The chain uses TRBV30 and TRBJ2-1; perhaps TRBD1 as D (6 bases). This CDR3 has 12 amino acids. Germline V lookup: CDR1 GTSNPN, CDR2 SVGIG (reference sequence). Trimming stripped 3 bases from V and 7 bases from J, with 10 bases between. The CDR3 DNA follows: TGTGCCTGGAGCCCCAGGGGAAATGAGCAGTTCTTC. It is translated as CAWSPRGNEQFF.

This sequence joins TRBV19 and TRBJ1-1; a possible D gene is TRBD1 (6 bases). From germline, CDR1 is LNHDA and CDR2 SQIVND (reference sequence). The CDR3 contains 14 residues. Between the trimmed V and J ends, which lost 11 bases and 1 base, there was a span of 17 bases. The CDR3 region is CACRPGTPNTEAFF. Written as DNA, the CDR3 is TGTGCCTGCAGGCCCGGGACACCGAACACTGAAGCTTTCTTT.

The chain joins TRBV4-3 to TRBJ1-1; TRBD1 is a possible D gene (5 bases). Trimming shortened V by 0 bases and J by 5 bases, and 13 bases separated the two germline ends. This CDR3 has 15 amino acids. CDR1 is LGHNA, CDR2 YSLEER, per germline. CDR3 loop: CASSQEGGRGTEAFF. CDR3 coding DNA: TGCGCCAGCAGCCAAGAGGGGGGGAGGGGAACTGAAGCTTTCTTT.

This clone was detected only a few times. The chain couples TRBV13 to TRBJ1-3; D is ambiguous. Germline-derived CDR1 and CDR2 are PRHDT and FYEKMQ (reference sequence). V lost 3 bases and J 4 bases, leaving 10 bases between the germline ends. The CDR3 loop spans 14 amino acids. Here the CDR3 DNA reads TGTGCCAGCAGCTTCGGAGGATTGGGAAACACCATATATTTT. Its protein product is CASSFGGLGNTIYF.